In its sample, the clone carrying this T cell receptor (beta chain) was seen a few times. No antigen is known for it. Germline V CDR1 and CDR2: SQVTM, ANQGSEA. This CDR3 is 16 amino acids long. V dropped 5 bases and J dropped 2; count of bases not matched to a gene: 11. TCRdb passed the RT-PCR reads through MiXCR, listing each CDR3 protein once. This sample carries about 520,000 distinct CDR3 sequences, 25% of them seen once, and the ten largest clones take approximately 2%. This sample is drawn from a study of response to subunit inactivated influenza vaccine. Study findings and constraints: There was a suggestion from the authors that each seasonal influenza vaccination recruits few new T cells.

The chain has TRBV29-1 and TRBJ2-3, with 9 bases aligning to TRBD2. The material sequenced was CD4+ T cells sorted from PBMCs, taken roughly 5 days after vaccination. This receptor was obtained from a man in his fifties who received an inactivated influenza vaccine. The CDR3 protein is CSVSGPAGGYTDTQYF. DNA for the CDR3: TGCAGCGTTTCCGGGCCAGCGGGAGGTTACACAGATACGCAGTATTTT.